Below, one TCR beta chain is given with its context. What it binds is not known. The data stem from a study of shared clonotypes between healthy human individuals. Study-level results: Among the subsets, naive ones generally showed larger estimated richness than memory ones. Sharing across four donors was highest in naive CD4 (approximately 5%) and lowest in memory CD8 (0.4%).

This table comes from immunoSEQ multiplex PCR, and its TCRdb copy is limited to in-frame clones, with some not included. This table has some 1.1 million clones, roughly 77% appearing once. Germline values: CDR1 SGHDT, CDR2 YYEEEE. The CDR3 covers 16 residues. V lost 3 bases, J lost 4 bases, and 20 bases lay in between. The sample taken for sequencing was memory CD4+ T cells from PBMCs. Stated subset: CD45RA-negative fraction. The receptor comes from a man between 18 and 29 years old in good health. Some clones in this sample may be carry-over from other donors' samples. J is TRBJ2-7 and V is TRBV5-6; tentative D call: TRBD2 (5 bases). This CDR3 reads CASSSDPTLALYEQYF. The CDR3 DNA sequence: TGTGCCAGCAGCTCGGACCCCACTCTAGCCTTATACGAGCAGTACTTC.